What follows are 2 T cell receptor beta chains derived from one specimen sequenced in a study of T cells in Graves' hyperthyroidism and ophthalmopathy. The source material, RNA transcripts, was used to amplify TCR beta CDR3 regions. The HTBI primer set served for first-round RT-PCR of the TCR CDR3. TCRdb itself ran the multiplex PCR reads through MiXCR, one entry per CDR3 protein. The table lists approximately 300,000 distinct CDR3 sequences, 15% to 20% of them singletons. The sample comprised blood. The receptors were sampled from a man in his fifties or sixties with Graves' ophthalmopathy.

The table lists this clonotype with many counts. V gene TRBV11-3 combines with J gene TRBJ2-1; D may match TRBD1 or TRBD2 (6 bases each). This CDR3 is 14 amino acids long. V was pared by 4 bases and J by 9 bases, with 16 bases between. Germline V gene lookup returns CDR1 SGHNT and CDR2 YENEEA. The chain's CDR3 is CASSSRGRSGEQFF. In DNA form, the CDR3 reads TGTGCCAGCAGCTCCCGGGGGCGGAGCGGTGAGCAGTTCTTC. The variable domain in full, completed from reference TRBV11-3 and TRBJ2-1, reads EAGVVQSPRYKIIEKKQPVAFWCNPISGHNTLYWYLQNLGQGPELLIRYENEEAVDDSQLPKDRFSAERLKGVDSTLKIQPAELGDSAVYLCASSSRGRSGEQFFGPGTRLTVL.

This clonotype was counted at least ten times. This CDR3 reads CASSSPTVVTDGYTF. CDR3 DNA sequence: TGTGCCAGCAGTTCTCCTACAGTGGTCACGGATGGCTACACCTTC. The J gene is TRBJ1-2, the V gene TRBV28; D is undetermined. The CDR3 runs 15 residues. CDR1 is MDHEN and CDR2 is SYDVKM in the germline V gene. The V end lost 4 bases, the J end lost 6 bases, and 18 bases lay between the germline ends.